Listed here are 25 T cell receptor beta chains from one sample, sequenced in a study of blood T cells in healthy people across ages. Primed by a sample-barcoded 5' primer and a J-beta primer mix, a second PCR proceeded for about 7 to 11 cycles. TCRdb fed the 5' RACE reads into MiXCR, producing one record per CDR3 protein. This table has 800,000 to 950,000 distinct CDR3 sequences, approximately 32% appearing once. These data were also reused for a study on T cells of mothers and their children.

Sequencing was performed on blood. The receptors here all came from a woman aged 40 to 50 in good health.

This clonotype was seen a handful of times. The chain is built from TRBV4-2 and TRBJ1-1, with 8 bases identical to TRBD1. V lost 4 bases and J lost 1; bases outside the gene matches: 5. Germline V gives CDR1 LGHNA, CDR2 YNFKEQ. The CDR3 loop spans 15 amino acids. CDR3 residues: CASSRSGTGNTEAFF. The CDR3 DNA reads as TGTGCCAGCAGCCGCAGTGGGACAGGGAACACTGAAGCTTTCTTT.

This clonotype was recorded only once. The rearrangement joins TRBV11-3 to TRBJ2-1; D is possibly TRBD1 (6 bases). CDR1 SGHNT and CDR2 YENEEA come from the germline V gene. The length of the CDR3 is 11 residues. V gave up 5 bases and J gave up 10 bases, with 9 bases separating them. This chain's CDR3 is CASSAQGEQFF. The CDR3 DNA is TGTGCCAGCAGCGCACAGGGAGAGCAGTTCTTC.

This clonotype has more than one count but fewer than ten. The CDR3 nucleotides read TGTGCCAGCAGCTTACGAACGGGGGCCGCAGATACGCAGTATTTT. This sequence encodes CASSLRTGAADTQYF. This sequence joins TRBV7-2 and TRBJ2-3; D tentatively fits TRBD1 or TRBD2 (6 bases each). V lost 2 bases, J lost 4 bases, and 13 bases lay in between. The CDR3 runs to 15 residues. Germline lookup yields CDR1 SGHTA and CDR2 FQGNSA.

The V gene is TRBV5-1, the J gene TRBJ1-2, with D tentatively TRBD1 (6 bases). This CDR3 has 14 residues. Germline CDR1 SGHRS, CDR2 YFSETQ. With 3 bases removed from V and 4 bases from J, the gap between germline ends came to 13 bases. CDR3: CASSWTTGSYGYTF. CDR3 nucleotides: TGCGCCAGCAGCTGGACGACAGGATCCTATGGCTACACCTTC.

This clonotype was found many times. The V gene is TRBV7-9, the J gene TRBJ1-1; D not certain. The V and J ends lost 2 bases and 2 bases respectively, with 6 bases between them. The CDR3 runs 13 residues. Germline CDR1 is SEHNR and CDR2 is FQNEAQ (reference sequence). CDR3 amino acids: CASSLPVNTEAFF. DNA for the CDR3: TGTGCCAGCAGCTTACCCGTTAACACTGAAGCTTTCTTT.

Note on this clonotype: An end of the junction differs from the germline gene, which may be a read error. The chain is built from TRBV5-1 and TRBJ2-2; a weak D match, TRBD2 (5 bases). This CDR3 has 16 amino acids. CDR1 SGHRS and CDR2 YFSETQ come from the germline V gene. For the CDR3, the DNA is TGCACCAGCAGCTCGAGGACTGACCGAGTCACTGGGGAGCTGTTTTTT. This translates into CTSSSRTDRVTGELFF. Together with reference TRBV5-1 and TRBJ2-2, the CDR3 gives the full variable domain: KAGVTQTPRYLIKTRGQQVTLSCSPISGHRSVSWYQQTPGQGLQFLFEYFSETQRNKGNFPGRFSGRQFSNSRSEMNVSTLELGDSALYLCTSSSRTDRVTGELFFGEGSRLTVL.

For the CDR3, the DNA is TGCGCCAGCAGCTTGGGTCGGGGGGGCCGCACAGATACGCAGTATTTT. Protein: CASSLGRGGRTDTQYF. V and J are TRBV5-1 and TRBJ2-3; the match to TRBD2 covers 8 bases. The V segment lost 0 bases and the J segment 1 base; nucleotides outside the gene matches: 4. This CDR3 is 16 amino acids long. The germline gives CDR1 SGHRS, CDR2 YFSETQ.

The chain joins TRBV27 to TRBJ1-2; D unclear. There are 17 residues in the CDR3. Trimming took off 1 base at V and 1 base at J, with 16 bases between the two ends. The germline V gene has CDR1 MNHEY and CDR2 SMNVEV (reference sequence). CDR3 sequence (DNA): TGTGCCAGCAGTTTATTTTCAGGCCGAACTATTAACTATGGCTACACCTTC. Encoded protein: CASSLFSGRTINYGYTF.

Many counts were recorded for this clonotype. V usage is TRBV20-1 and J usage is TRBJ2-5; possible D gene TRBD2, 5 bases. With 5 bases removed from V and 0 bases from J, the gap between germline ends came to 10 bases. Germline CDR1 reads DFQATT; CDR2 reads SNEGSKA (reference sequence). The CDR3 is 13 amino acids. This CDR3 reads CSASGNHQETQYF. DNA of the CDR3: TGCAGTGCTTCCGGGAACCACCAAGAGACCCAGTACTTC.

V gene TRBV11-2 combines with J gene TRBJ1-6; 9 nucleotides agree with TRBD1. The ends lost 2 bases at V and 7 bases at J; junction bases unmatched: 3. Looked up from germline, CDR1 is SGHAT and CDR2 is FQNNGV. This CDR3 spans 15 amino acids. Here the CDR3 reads CASSLQTGGNSPLHF. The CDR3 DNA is TGTGCCAGCAGCTTACAAACAGGGGGCAATTCACCCCTCCACTTT.

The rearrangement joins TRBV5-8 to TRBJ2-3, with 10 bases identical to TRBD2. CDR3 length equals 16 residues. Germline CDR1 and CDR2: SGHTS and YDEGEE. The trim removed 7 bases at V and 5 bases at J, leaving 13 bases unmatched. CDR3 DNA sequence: TGTGCCAGCTCTTCGGCTAGCGGGAGAGTAATAGATACGCAGTATTTT. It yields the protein CASSSASGRVIDTQYF. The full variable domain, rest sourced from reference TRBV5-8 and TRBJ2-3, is EAGVTQSPTHLIKTRGQQATLRCSPISGHTSVYWYQQALGLGLQFLLWYDEGEERNRGNFPPRFSGRQFPNYSSELNVNALELEDSALYLCASSSASGRVIDTQYFGPGTRLTVL.

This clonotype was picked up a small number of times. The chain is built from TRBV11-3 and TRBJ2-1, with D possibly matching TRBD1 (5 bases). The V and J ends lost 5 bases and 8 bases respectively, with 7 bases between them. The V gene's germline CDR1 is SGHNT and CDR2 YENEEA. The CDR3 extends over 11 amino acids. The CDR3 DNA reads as TGTGCCAGCAGCGGCAGGGATGAGCAGTTCTTC. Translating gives CASSGRDEQFF.

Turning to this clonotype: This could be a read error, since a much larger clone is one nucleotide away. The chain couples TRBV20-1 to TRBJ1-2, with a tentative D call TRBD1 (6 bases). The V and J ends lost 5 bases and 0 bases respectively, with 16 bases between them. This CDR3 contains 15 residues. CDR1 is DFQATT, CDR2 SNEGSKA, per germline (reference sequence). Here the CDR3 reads CSAASFGQTNYGYTF. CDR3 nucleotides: TGCAGTGCTGCCAGTTTCGGACAGACTAACTATGGCTACACCTTC.

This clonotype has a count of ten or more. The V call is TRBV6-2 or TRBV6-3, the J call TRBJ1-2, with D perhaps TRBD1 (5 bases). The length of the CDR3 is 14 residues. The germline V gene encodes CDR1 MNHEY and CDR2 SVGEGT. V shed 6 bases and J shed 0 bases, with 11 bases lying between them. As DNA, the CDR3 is TGTGCCAGCAGAGTAACAGGTGCTAACTATGGCTACACCTTC. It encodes CASRVTGANYGYTF.

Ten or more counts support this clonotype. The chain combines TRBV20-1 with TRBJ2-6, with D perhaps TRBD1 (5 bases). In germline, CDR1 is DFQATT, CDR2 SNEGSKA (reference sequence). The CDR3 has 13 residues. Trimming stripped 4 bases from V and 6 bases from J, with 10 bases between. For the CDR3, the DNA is TGCAGTGCTACCAGGGTCGTGGCCAACGTCCTGACTTTC. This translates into CSATRVVANVLTF.

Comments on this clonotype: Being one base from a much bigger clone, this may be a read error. CDR3 amino acids: CSAVAGAYNEQYF. The CDR3 DNA sequence: TGCAGTGCTGTAGCGGGGGCCTACAATGAGCAGTACTTC. V is TRBV20-1 and J is TRBJ2-1; 9 bases line up with TRBD2. The J call may not be correct, given that the DNA end is closer to TRBJ2-7. Germline values: CDR1 DFQATT, CDR2 SNEGSKA (reference sequence). The CDR3 is 13 residues long.

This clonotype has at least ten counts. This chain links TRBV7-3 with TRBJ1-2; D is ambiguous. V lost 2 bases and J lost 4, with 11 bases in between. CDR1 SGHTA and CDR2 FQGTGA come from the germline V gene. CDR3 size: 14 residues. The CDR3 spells CASSLDGRGYGYTF. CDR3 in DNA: TGTGCCAGCAGCTTAGATGGGAGAGGCTATGGCTACACCTTC.

CDR3 DNA: TGCGCCAGCAGCGGTTCACAGACGAACACTGAAGCTTTCTTT. Amino acids: CASSGSQTNTEAFF. This sequence joins TRBV5-1 and TRBJ1-1; D is ambiguous. In germline, CDR1 is SGHRS, CDR2 YFSETQ. V was pared by 4 bases and J by 1 base, with 11 bases between. This CDR3 has 14 residues.

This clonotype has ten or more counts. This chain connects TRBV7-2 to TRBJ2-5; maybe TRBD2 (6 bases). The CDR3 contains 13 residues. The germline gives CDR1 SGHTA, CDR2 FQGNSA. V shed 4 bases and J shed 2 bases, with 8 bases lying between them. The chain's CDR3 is CASSWGLQETQYF. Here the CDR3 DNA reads TGTGCCAGCAGCTGGGGACTTCAAGAGACCCAGTACTTC.

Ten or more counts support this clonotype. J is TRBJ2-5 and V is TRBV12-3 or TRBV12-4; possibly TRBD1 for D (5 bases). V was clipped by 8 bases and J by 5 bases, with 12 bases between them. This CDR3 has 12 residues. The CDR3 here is CASGASRETQYF. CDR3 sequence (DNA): TGTGCCAGCGGGGCCTCCAGGGAGACCCAGTACTTC.

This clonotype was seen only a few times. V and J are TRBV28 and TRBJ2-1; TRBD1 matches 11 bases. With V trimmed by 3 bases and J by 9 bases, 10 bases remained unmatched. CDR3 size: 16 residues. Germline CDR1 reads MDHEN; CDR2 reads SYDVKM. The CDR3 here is CASSFLGQGAEGEQFF. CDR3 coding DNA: TGTGCCAGCAGTTTCCTAGGACAGGGGGCCGAGGGTGAGCAGTTCTTC.

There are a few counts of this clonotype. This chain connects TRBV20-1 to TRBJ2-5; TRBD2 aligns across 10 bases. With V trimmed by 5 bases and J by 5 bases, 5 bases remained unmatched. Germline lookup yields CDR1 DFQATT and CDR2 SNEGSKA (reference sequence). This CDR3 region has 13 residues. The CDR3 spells CSAGTSVRETQYF. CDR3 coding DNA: TGCAGTGCTGGGACTAGCGTTCGCGAGACCCAGTACTTC.

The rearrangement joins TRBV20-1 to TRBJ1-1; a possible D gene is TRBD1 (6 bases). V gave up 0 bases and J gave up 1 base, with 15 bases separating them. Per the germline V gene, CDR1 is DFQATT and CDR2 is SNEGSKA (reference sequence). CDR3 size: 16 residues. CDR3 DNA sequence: TGCAGTGCTAGAGATTTGGACAGTGGGTGGAACACTGAAGCTTTCTTT. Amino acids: CSARDLDSGWNTEAFF.

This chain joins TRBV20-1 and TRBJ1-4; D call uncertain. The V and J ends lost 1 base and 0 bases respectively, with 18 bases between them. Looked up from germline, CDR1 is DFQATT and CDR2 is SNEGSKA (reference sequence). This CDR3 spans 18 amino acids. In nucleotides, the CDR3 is TGCAGTGCTAGAGCTCGGGTAGGGAAAAGAGCAACTAATGAAAAACTGTTTTTT. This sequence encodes CSARARVGKRATNEKLFF.

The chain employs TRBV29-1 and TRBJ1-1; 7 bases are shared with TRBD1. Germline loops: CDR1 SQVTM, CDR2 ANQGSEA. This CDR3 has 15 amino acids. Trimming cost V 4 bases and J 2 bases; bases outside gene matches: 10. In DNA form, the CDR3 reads TGCAGCGTTGTCGCTTCACAGGGGACCAACACTGAAGCTTTCTTT. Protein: CSVVASQGTNTEAFF.